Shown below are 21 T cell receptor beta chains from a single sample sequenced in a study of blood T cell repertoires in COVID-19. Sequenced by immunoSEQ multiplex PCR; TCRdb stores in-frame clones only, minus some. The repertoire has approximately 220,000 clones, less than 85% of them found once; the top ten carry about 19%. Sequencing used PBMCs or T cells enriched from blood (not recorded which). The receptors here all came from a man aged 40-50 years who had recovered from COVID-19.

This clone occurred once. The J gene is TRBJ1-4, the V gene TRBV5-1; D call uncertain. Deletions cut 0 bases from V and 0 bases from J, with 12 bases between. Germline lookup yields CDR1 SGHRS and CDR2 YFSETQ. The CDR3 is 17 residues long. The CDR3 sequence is CASSLAPTSATNEKLFF. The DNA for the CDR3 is TGCGCCAGCAGCTTGGCCCCCACAAGCGCAACTAATGAAAAACTGTTTTTT.

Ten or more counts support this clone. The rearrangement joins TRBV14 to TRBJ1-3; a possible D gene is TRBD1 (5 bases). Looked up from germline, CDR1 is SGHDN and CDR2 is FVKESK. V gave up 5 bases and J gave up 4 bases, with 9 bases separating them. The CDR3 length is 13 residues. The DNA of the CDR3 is TGTGCCAGCAGCACAAACAGGGGAAACACCATATATTTT. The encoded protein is CASSTNRGNTIYF. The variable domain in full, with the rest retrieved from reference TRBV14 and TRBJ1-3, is EAGVTQFPSHSVIEKGQTVTLRCDPISGHDNLYWYRRVMGKEIKFLLHFVKESKQDESGMPNNRFLAERTGGTYSTLKVQPAELEDSGVYFCASSTNRGNTIYFGEGSWLTVV.

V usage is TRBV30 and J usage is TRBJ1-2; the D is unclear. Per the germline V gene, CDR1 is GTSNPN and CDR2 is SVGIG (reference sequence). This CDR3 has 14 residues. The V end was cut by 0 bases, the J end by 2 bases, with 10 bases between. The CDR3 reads CAWSVYPFNYGYTF. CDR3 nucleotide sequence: TGTGCCTGGAGTGTATATCCGTTCAACTATGGCTACACCTTC.

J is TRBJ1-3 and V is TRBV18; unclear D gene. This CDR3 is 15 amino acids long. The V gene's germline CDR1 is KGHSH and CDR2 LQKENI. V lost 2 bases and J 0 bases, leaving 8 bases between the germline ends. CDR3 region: CASSPIQTSGNTIYF. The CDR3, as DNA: TGTGCCAGCTCACCAATACAGACCTCTGGAAACACCATATATTTT.

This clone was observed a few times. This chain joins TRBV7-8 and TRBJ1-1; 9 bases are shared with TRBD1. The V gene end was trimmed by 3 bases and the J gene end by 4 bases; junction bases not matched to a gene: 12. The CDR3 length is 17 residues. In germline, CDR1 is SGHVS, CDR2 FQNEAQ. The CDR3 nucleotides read TGTGCCAGCAGCTTCCCCGGGACAGGGACGGCCGGCACTGAAGCTTTCTTT. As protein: CASSFPGTGTAGTEAFF.

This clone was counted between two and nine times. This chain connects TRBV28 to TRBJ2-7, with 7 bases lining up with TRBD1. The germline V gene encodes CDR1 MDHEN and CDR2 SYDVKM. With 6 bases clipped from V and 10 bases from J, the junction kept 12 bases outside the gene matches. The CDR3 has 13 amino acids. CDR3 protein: CASRIRDRPRQYF. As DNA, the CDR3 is TGTGCCAGCAGGATTAGGGACAGACCACGCCAGTACTTC.

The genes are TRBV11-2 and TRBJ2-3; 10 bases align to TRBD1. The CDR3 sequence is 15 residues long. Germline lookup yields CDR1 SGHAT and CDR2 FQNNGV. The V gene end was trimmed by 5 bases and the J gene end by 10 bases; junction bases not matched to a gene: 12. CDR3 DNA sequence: TGTGCCAGCAGCCCACCTAGGACAGGGGGTGGTGCGCAGTATTTT. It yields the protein CASSPPRTGGGAQYF.

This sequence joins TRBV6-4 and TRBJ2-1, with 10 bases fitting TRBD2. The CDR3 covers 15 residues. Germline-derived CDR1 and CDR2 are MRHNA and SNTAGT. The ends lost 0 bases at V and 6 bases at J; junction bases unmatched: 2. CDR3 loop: CASSDSTSGPNEQFF. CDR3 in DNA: TGTGCCAGCAGTGACTCGACTAGCGGGCCCAATGAGCAGTTCTTC.

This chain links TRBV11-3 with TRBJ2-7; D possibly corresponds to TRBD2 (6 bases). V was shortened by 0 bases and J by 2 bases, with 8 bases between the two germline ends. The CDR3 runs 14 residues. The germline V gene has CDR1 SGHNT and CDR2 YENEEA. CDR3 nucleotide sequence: TGTGCCAGCAGCTTAGATTCTAGCGCCTACGAGCAGTACTTC. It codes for CASSLDSSAYEQYF.

The CDR3 region is CASSQEGTGTEAFF. CDR3 DNA: TGTGCCAGCAGCCAAGAGGGGACAGGCACTGAAGCTTTCTTT. The chain is built from TRBV14 and TRBJ1-1; 8 bases map to TRBD1. Germline values: CDR1 SGHDN, CDR2 FVKESK. The V segment lost 0 bases and the J segment 4 bases; nucleotides outside the gene matches: 1. The CDR3 loop spans 14 amino acids.

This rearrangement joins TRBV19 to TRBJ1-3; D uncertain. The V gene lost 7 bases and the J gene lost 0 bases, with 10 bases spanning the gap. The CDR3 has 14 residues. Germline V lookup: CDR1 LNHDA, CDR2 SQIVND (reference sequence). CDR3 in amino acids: CASTTARSGNTIYF. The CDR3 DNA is TGTGCCAGTACCACAGCCCGCTCTGGAAACACCATATATTTT.

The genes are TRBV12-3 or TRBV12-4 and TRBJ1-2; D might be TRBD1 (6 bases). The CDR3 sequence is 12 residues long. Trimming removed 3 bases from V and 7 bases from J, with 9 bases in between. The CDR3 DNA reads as TGTGCCAGCAGTTTCCTACAGGGTGGCTACACCTTC. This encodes CASSFLQGGYTF.

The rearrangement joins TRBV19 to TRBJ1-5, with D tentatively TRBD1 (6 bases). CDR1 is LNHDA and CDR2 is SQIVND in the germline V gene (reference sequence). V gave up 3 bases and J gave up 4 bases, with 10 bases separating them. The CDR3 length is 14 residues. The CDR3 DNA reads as TGTGCCAGTAGTATCTTGGACAGAAATCAGCCCCAGCATTTT. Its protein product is CASSILDRNQPQHF.

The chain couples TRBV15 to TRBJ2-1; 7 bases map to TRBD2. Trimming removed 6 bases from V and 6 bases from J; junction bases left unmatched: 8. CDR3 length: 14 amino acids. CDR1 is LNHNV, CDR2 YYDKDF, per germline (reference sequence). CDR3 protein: CATRLALGSNEQFF. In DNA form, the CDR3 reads TGTGCCACCAGACTAGCGCTCGGTTCCAATGAGCAGTTCTTC. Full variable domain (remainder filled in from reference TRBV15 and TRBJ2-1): DAMVIQNPRYQVTQFGKPVTLSCSQTLNHNVMYWYQQKSSQAPKLLFHYYDKDFNNEADTPDNFQSRRPNTSFCFLDIRSPGLGDTAMYLCATRLALGSNEQFFGPGTRLTVL.

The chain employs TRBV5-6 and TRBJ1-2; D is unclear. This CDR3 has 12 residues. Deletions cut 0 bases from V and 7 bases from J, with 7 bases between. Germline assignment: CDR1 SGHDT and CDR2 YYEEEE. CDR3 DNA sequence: TGTGCCAGCAGCTTGGGTGGGCCTGGCTACACCTTC. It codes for CASSLGGPGYTF.

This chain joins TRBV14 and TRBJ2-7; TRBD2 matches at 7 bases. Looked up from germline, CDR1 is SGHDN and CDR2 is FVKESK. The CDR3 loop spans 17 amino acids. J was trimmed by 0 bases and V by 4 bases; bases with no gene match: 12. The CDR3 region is CASSPLPPSGSSYEQYF. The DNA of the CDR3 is TGTGCCAGCAGCCCCTTACCCCCTAGCGGTAGCTCCTACGAGCAGTACTTC.

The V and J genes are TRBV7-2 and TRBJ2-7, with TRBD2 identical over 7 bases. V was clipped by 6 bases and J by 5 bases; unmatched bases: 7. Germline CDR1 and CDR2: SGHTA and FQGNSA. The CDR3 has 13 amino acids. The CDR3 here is CASSLRGGDEQYF. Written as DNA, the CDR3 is TGTGCCAGCAGTCTCCGGGGAGGGGACGAGCAGTACTTC.

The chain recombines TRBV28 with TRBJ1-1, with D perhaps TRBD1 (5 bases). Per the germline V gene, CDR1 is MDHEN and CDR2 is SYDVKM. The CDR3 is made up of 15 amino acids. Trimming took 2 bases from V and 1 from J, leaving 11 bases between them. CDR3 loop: CASSLPPGGNTEAFF. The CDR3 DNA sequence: TGTGCCAGCAGTTTACCCCCGGGGGGGAACACTGAAGCTTTCTTT.

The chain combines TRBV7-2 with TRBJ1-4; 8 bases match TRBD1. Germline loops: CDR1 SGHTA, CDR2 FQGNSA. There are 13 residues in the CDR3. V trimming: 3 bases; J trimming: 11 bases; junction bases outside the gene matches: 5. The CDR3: CASSLDRAPKLFF. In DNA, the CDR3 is TGTGCCAGCAGCTTGGACAGGGCCCCCAAACTGTTTTTT.

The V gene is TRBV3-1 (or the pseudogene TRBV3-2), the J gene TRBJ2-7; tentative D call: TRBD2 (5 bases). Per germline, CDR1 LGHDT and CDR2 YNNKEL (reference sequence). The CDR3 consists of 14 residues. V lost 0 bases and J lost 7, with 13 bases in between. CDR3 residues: CASSQDRITGEQYF. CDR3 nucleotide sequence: TGTGCCAGCAGCCAAGATCGGATTACGGGAGAGCAGTACTTC.

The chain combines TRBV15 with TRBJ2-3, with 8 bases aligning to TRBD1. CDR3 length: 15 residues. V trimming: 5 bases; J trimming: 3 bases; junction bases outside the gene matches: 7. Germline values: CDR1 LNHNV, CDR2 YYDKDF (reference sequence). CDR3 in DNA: TGTGCCACCAGCGGATCAGGGGGCGGGACAGATACGCAGTATTTT. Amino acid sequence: CATSGSGGGTDTQYF. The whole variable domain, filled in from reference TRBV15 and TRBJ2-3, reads DAMVIQNPRYQVTQFGKPVTLSCSQTLNHNVMYWYQQKSSQAPKLLFHYYDKDFNNEADTPDNFQSRRPNTSFCFLDIRSPGLGDTAMYLCATSGSGGGTDTQYFGPGTRLTVL.